The 25 T cell receptor beta chains below were found in one sample sequenced in a study of blood T cell repertoires in COVID-19. Produced via immunoSEQ multiplex PCR; TCRdb's table is partial and in-frame only. Among 25,000 to 30,000 clones listed, approximately 84% were seen once. The sample taken for sequencing was peripheral blood. These receptors came from an elderly man with active COVID-19.

The V and J genes are TRBV28 and TRBJ2-7; the match to TRBD1 covers 8 bases. The CDR3 covers 15 residues. The V gene end was trimmed by 1 base and the J gene end by 2 bases; junction bases not matched to a gene: 4. Germline values: CDR1 MDHEN, CDR2 SYDVKM. CDR3 amino acids: CASSLYTGGTYEQYF. In nucleotides, the CDR3 is TGTGCCAGCAGTTTATACACAGGGGGGACCTACGAGCAGTACTTC.

V and J are TRBV12-3 or TRBV12-4 and TRBJ2-3, with 10 positions matching TRBD2. The length of the CDR3 is 12 residues. J lost 10 bases, V lost 4 bases, and 2 bases had no gene match. The CDR3 bases are TGTGCCAGCAGTTCCGGGACTAGCGCGCAGTATTTT. This translates into CASSSGTSAQYF.

This chain connects TRBV5-1 to TRBJ2-7; TRBD1 might be the D (6 bases). Germline V gene sequence: CDR1 SGHRS, CDR2 YFSETQ. V lost 1 base to trimming and J lost 0 bases, with 8 bases between them. The CDR3 has 14 amino acids. Written as DNA, the CDR3 is TGCGCCAGCAGCTTGACAGGGAGCTCCTACGAGCAGTACTTC. This translates into CASSLTGSSYEQYF.

This chain links TRBV5-1 with TRBJ2-7; TRBD2 matches 16 bases. J lost 1 base, V lost 3 bases, and 10 bases had no gene match. CDR3 length: 19 amino acids. CDR1 is SGHRS and CDR2 is YFSETQ in the germline V gene. CDR3 DNA sequence: TGCGCCAGCAGCTCCCCCCCGGGACTAGCGGGGGGGGTTTCCTACGAGCAGTACTTC. Amino acid sequence: CASSSPPGLAGGVSYEQYF.

The chain carries TRBV6-6 and TRBJ1-1, with D possibly TRBD1 on 5 matching bases. V was pared by 4 bases and J by 3 bases, with 9 bases between. Germline-derived CDR1 and CDR2 are MNHNY and SVGAGI (reference sequence). This CDR3 contains 13 residues. The CDR3 DNA is TGTGCCAGCAGTTGGGGGAGGGACACTGAAGCTTTCTTT. As protein: CASSWGRDTEAFF.

This chain uses TRBV2 with TRBJ1-5; 7 positions match TRBD1. This CDR3 is built from 14 residues. V gave up 9 bases and J gave up 0 bases; unmatched junction bases: 5. Germline assignment: CDR1 SNHLY and CDR2 FYNNEI. CDR3: CASTGVNSNQPQHF. As DNA, the CDR3 is TGTGCCAGTACAGGGGTAAATAGCAATCAGCCCCAGCATTTT.

The rearrangement joins TRBV6-5 to TRBJ2-7; 12 positions match TRBD1. Germline CDR1 MNHEY, CDR2 SVGAGI. This CDR3 spans 15 amino acids. V gave up 3 bases and J gave up 2 bases; unmatched junction bases: 2. CDR3 loop: CASSYGTGGPYEQYF. In DNA, the CDR3 is TGTGCCAGCAGTTATGGGACAGGGGGCCCCTACGAGCAGTACTTC.

V is TRBV5-1 and J is TRBJ2-3; 9 positions match TRBD1. The length of the CDR3 is 15 residues. Trimming at V came to 4 bases and at J to 6 bases, leaving 9 bases not matched to a gene. CDR1 is SGHRS, CDR2 YFSETQ, per germline. CDR3 nucleotide sequence: TGCGCCAGCAGCGGGGACAGGGCCGGGCGGGATACGCAGTATTTT. Amino acids: CASSGDRAGRDTQYF. Full variable domain (missing parts from reference TRBV5-1 and TRBJ2-3): KAGVTQTPRYLIKTRGQQVTLSCSPISGHRSVSWYQQTPGQGLQFLFEYFSETQRNKGNFPGRFSGRQFSNSRSEMNVSTLELGDSALYLCASSGDRAGRDTQYFGPGTRLTVL.

This clone was counted only a few times. V usage is TRBV3-1 (or the pseudogene TRBV3-2) and J usage is TRBJ2-7, with 7 nucleotides matching TRBD1. There are 13 residues in the CDR3. The junction had 5 bases not matched to a gene; V was cut back by 3 bases and J by 6 bases. CDR1 and CDR2 (germline): LGHDT, YNNKEL (reference sequence). The DNA of the CDR3 is TGTGCCAGCAGCCAGGACAGGTTTGGCGAGCAGTACTTC. It encodes CASSQDRFGEQYF.

This sequence joins TRBV4-2 and TRBJ1-4; 8 bases are shared with TRBD1. This CDR3 spans 14 amino acids. From germline, CDR1 is LGHNA and CDR2 YNFKEQ. With V trimmed by 4 bases and J by 5 bases, 3 bases remained unmatched. In DNA, the CDR3 is TGTGCCAGCAGCCCGGGACAGGAAAATGAAAAACTGTTTTTT. Translation: CASSPGQENEKLFF.

This rearrangement joins TRBV5-1 to TRBJ1-3; weak D call: TRBD1 (6 bases). The CDR3 has 15 residues. V lost 4 bases and J 0 bases, leaving 11 bases between the germline ends. Per germline, CDR1 SGHRS and CDR2 YFSETQ. In nucleotides, the CDR3 is TGCGCCAGCAGCCCGGGGACAAGCTCTGGAAACACCATATATTTT. Its translation: CASSPGTSSGNTIYF.

This chain uses TRBV15 with TRBJ1-1, with unresolved D. Germline V gene lookup returns CDR1 LNHNV and CDR2 YYDKDF (reference sequence). V lost 0 bases to trimming and J lost 3 bases, with 5 bases between them. The CDR3 consists of 13 residues. The CDR3 loop reads CATSRDRDTEAFF. The CDR3 DNA sequence: TGTGCCACCAGCAGAGATCGGGACACTGAAGCTTTCTTT.

The genes are TRBV5-1 and TRBJ2-2, with TRBD2 identical over 15 bases. Per the germline V gene, CDR1 is SGHRS and CDR2 is YFSETQ. Trimming at V came to 4 bases and at J to 2 bases, leaving 6 bases not matched to a gene. This CDR3 contains 18 residues. CDR3 loop: CASSRGTSGGTNTGELFF. CDR3 nucleotides: TGCGCCAGCAGCCGAGGGACTAGCGGGGGGACTAACACCGGGGAGCTGTTTTTT.

This chain uses TRBV9 with TRBJ1-2; possibly TRBD1 for D (5 bases). The germline CDR1 and CDR2 sequences are SGDLS and YYNGEE. This CDR3 has 15 amino acids. V lost 0 bases and J 2 bases, leaving 11 bases between the germline ends. CDR3 DNA: TGTGCCAGCAGCGTAGCCCCAGGACAAAACTATGGCTACACCTTC. It yields the protein CASSVAPGQNYGYTF.

CDR3: CASSFQTGLSQPQHF. The CDR3 region has the DNA TGTGCCAGCAGCTTCCAGACAGGGCTATCGCAGCCCCAGCATTTT. The rearrangement uses TRBV28 and TRBJ1-5; 7 nucleotides align to TRBD1. This CDR3 contains 15 residues. V dropped 6 bases and J dropped 7; count of bases not matched to a gene: 12. Looked up from germline, CDR1 is MDHEN and CDR2 is SYDVKM.

The chain couples TRBV18 to TRBJ1-1; 7 positions match TRBD1. CDR3 length equals 16 residues. Germline CDR1 KGHSH, CDR2 LQKENI. V lost 1 base to trimming and J lost 4 bases; unmatched junction nucleotides: 9. The DNA for the CDR3 is TGTGCCAGCTCACCACTCGACAGGGTTGTAGGCACTGAAGCTTTCTTT. Its protein product is CASSPLDRVVGTEAFF.

This chain joins TRBV27 and TRBJ2-7; 8 bases map to TRBD1. Germline V gene lookup returns CDR1 MNHEY and CDR2 SMNVEV (reference sequence). The CDR3 runs 13 residues. V gave up 6 bases and J gave up 2 bases; unmatched junction bases: 3. The CDR3 is CASRRQGTYEQYF. In DNA form, the CDR3 reads TGTGCCAGCAGACGACAGGGGACCTACGAGCAGTACTTC.

The chain has TRBV4-2 and TRBJ2-1, with 7 bases aligning to TRBD2. J was trimmed by 6 bases and V by 1 base; bases with no gene match: 0. CDR3 size: 13 residues. Germline CDR1 reads LGHNA; CDR2 reads YNFKEQ. Written as DNA, the CDR3 is TGTGCCAGCAGCCAAGGGACTAGCAATGAGCAGTTCTTC. This sequence encodes CASSQGTSNEQFF.

J is TRBJ2-3 and V is TRBV9; 7 nucleotides align to TRBD1. Per germline, CDR1 SGDLS and CDR2 YYNGEE. J was trimmed by 1 base and V by 3 bases; bases with no gene match: 8. The CDR3 is 16 residues long. The CDR3 region is CASSETGYRGTDTQYF. CDR3 sequence (DNA): TGTGCCAGCAGCGAGACAGGGTATCGTGGCACAGATACGCAGTATTTT.

V gene TRBV5-6 combines with J gene TRBJ1-2; D gene unclear. Germline loops: CDR1 SGHDT, CDR2 YYEEEE. This CDR3 is 11 amino acids long. Trimming took 3 bases from V and 10 from J, leaving 10 bases between them. In DNA, the CDR3 is TGTGCCAGCAGCTGGAGATTTGACTACACCTTC. Protein: CASSWRFDYTF.

J is TRBJ1-4 and V is TRBV5-1; 8 nucleotides match TRBD1. J was trimmed by 8 bases and V by 2 bases; bases with no gene match: 8. Per the germline V gene, CDR1 is SGHRS and CDR2 is YFSETQ. The CDR3 is 15 residues long. CDR3 protein: CASSLRQGSGEKLFF. DNA of the CDR3: TGCGCCAGCAGCTTAAGACAGGGGTCAGGGGAAAAACTGTTTTTT.

The rearrangement links TRBV7-6 to TRBJ2-1, with 8 bases that match TRBD1. This CDR3 comprises 15 residues. The V gene's germline CDR1 is SGHVS and CDR2 FNYEAQ. With V trimmed by 0 bases and J by 7 bases, 5 bases remained unmatched. CDR3 in DNA: TGTGCCAGCAGCTTAGCCCATACAGGGGGGAATGAGCAGTTCTTC. Translation: CASSLAHTGGNEQFF.

This clone was found a few times. This chain links TRBV15 with TRBJ2-2; no firm D call. The length of the CDR3 is 16 residues. Per the germline V gene, CDR1 is LNHNV and CDR2 is YYDKDF (reference sequence). V was shortened by 0 bases and J by 1 base, with 9 bases between the two germline ends. As DNA, the CDR3 is TGTGCCACCAGCAGAGATTTAGCCATGAACACCGGGGAGCTGTTTTTT. Its translation is CATSRDLAMNTGELFF.

The rearrangement uses TRBV7-2 and TRBJ2-1, with 8 bases fitting TRBD2. V lost 3 bases to trimming and J lost 6 bases; unmatched junction nucleotides: 10. Germline V gene lookup returns CDR1 SGHTA and CDR2 FQGNSA. The CDR3 is 16 residues long. The DNA for the CDR3 is TGTGCCAGCAGCTTGCCCAGCGGGACTAGGTCCAATGAGCAGTTCTTC. Its translation is CASSLPSGTRSNEQFF.

The gene calls are TRBV4-2 and TRBJ1-2; 9 nucleotides match TRBD1. CDR3 length equals 15 residues. Germline V gene data show CDR1 as LGHNA and CDR2 as YNFKEQ. V shed 4 bases and J 4 bases; nucleotides not matched to a gene: 7. DNA of the CDR3: TGTGCCAGCAGCCGGACCGGGACAGGGATCTATGGCTACACCTTC. Amino acids: CASSRTGTGIYGYTF.